Each of the 29 T cell receptor beta chains below was sequenced from the same sample in a study of T-cell reconstitution after alpha-beta-depleted transplantation in children. Unique molecular identifiers were built into the TCRbeta library. Each CDR3 protein gets one entry after TCRdb re-called the PCR reads with MiXCR. Of hundreds of thousands of distinct CDR3 sequences in the sample, around 16% are singletons; the top ten hold 1.1%. Sequenced material: PBMCs from the stem cell graft donor, taken from the stem cell graft. These receptors were obtained from a human donor who donated a stem cell graft to a child with acute myeloid leukemia.

This clonotype was seen a handful of times. The chain uses TRBV7-9 and TRBJ1-5, with unresolved D. Per the germline V gene, CDR1 is SEHNR and CDR2 is FQNEAQ (reference sequence). This CDR3 has 14 amino acids. With 5 bases removed from V and 9 bases from J, the gap between germline ends came to 17 bases. DNA for the CDR3: TGTGCCAGCAGCCAAGACCTAACGCTCAGGCCCCAGCATTTT. Residues: CASSQDLTLRPQHF.

The chain couples TRBV18 to TRBJ2-2; D is uncertain. The V gene lost 6 bases and the J gene lost 0 bases, with 8 bases spanning the gap. CDR3 size: 14 residues. Germline CDR1 is KGHSH and CDR2 is LQKENI. CDR3 DNA: TGTGCCAGCTCCCAGTCAACGAACACCGGGGAGCTGTTTTTT. Amino acids: CASSQSTNTGELFF.

This clonotype was counted at least ten times. V is TRBV29-1 and J is TRBJ1-5; D possibly corresponds to TRBD1 (5 bases). This CDR3 comprises 12 residues. Germline V gene lookup returns CDR1 SQVTM and CDR2 ANQGSEA. Trimming took off 5 bases at V and 4 bases at J, with 9 bases between the two ends. CDR3 sequence (DNA): TGCAGCGTTAAGGGGTTTAATCAGCCCCAGCATTTT. This gives the protein CSVKGFNQPQHF.

This clonotype was counted ten times or more. The rearrangement joins TRBV5-1 to TRBJ2-7, with TRBD1 as a possible D gene (5 bases). V was cut by 4 bases and J by 2 bases, with 10 bases left in between. This CDR3 region has 13 residues. The germline V gene encodes CDR1 SGHRS and CDR2 YFSETQ. The CDR3 DNA reads TGCGCCAGCAGCGCAGACAGTCCCTACGAGCAGTACTTC. It encodes CASSADSPYEQYF. Complete variable domain (other parts from reference TRBV5-1 and TRBJ2-7): KAGVTQTPRYLIKTRGQQVTLSCSPISGHRSVSWYQQTPGQGLQFLFEYFSETQRNKGNFPGRFSGRQFSNSRSEMNVSTLELGDSALYLCASSADSPYEQYFGPGTRLTVT.

This clonotype was observed a few times. The chain links TRBV20-1 to TRBJ2-2; 7 bases map to TRBD1. The CDR3 is made up of 17 amino acids. Looked up from germline, CDR1 is DFQATT and CDR2 is SNEGSKA (reference sequence). The junction had 18 bases not matched to a gene; V was cut back by 5 bases and J by 6 bases. CDR3 sequence (DNA): TGCAGTGCTGACCCCGATCCCTTGACAGGGAAGGCCGGGGAGCTGTTTTTT. It is translated as CSADPDPLTGKAGELFF.

The chain combines TRBV18 with TRBJ2-2; D is ambiguous. V lost 2 bases, J lost 1 base, and 14 bases lay in between. The CDR3 contains 17 residues. The germline V gene has CDR1 KGHSH and CDR2 LQKENI. The CDR3 bases are TGTGCCAGCTCACCAATTGTGTATCACAAGAACACCGGGGAGCTGTTTTTT. Its translation is CASSPIVYHKNTGELFF.

This clonotype was seen only a few times. The V gene is TRBV5-1, the J gene TRBJ1-1; D unclear. The length of the CDR3 is 12 residues. V was shortened by 2 bases and J by 6 bases, with 8 bases between the two germline ends. CDR1 is SGHRS, CDR2 YFSETQ, per germline. The DNA for the CDR3 is TGCGCCAGCAGCTTAGAGCCGTCTGAAGCTTTCTTT. Protein: CASSLEPSEAFF.

The chain uses TRBV6-1 and TRBJ2-5; 11 bases match TRBD1. The CDR3 is made up of 16 amino acids. The germline V gene has CDR1 MNHNS and CDR2 SASEGT. V trimming: 5 bases; J trimming: 1 base; junction bases outside the gene matches: 6. This chain's CDR3 is CASSRRGQGVQETQYF. DNA for the CDR3: TGTGCCAGCAGTCGGAGGGGACAGGGGGTCCAAGAGACCCAGTACTTC.

This clonotype was seen at least ten times. The chain joins TRBV7-9 to TRBJ2-3, with D hard to call. The CDR3 runs to 15 residues. Trimming left V 0 bases short and J 6 bases short, with 13 bases between. Germline V gives CDR1 SEHNR, CDR2 FQNEAQ (reference sequence). CDR3 bases: TGTGCCAGCAGCTTAGCCTCCGCTCCGTCCGATACGCAGTATTTT. Residues: CASSLASAPSDTQYF.

This clonotype was recorded many times. The rearrangement links TRBV20-1 to TRBJ2-7; D is unclear. This CDR3 has 12 residues. V was pared by 3 bases and J by 2 bases, with 8 bases between. Germline V gene sequence: CDR1 DFQATT, CDR2 SNEGSKA (reference sequence). As DNA, the CDR3 is TGCAGTGCTAGGGACGGAACCTACGAGCAGTACGTC. It encodes CSARDGTYEQYV.

The chain uses TRBV28 and TRBJ2-7; 9 bases line up with TRBD1. V lost 6 bases to trimming and J lost 9 bases; unmatched junction nucleotides: 12. Germline CDR1 and CDR2: MDHEN and SYDVKM. This CDR3 is built from 14 residues. CDR3 in amino acids: CASRRDREREGQYV. In DNA, the CDR3 is TGTGCCAGCAGACGGGACAGGGAACGGGAAGGGCAGTACGTC.

The chain couples TRBV5-6 to TRBJ1-6; no clear D. V was clipped by 2 bases and J by 7 bases, with 10 bases between them. The germline V gene encodes CDR1 SGHDT and CDR2 YYEEEE. The CDR3 runs 14 residues. CDR3 nucleotide sequence: TGTGCCAGCAGCTTACCGGGCCTGAATTCACCCCTCCACTTT. This translates into CASSLPGLNSPLHF.

This clonotype showed up many times. This sequence joins TRBV20-1 and TRBJ2-1; TRBD1 matches at 9 bases. The CDR3 is 17 residues long. V lost 0 bases, J lost 4 bases, and 10 bases stayed unmatched. Germline V gene lookup returns CDR1 DFQATT and CDR2 SNEGSKA (reference sequence). CDR3 nucleotide sequence: TGCAGTGCTAGAGATACACAGGGGGCTGGGGGGTACAATGAGCAGTTCTTC. Its translation: CSARDTQGAGGYNEQFF.

This clonotype came up many times. The genes are TRBV12-3 or TRBV12-4 and TRBJ1-2; a weak D match, TRBD1 (5 bases). The CDR3 runs to 12 residues. Between the trimmed V and J ends, which lost 1 base and 8 bases, there was a span of 8 bases. CDR3 in amino acids: CASSLGGVGYTF. For the CDR3, the DNA is TGTGCCAGCAGTTTAGGAGGGGTCGGCTACACCTTC.

There are a few counts of this clonotype. This sequence joins TRBV20-1 and TRBJ1-5, with TRBD1 matching over 8 bases. The CDR3 loop spans 16 amino acids. Germline CDR1 DFQATT, CDR2 SNEGSKA (reference sequence). Trimming cost V 1 base and J 1 base; bases outside gene matches: 6. Here the CDR3 reads CSARVKTGASNQPQHF. CDR3 bases: TGCAGTGCTAGAGTTAAGACAGGGGCGAGCAATCAGCCCCAGCATTTT.

Regarding this clonotype: A read error may explain this, as a much larger clone is one base away. Likely a read error: the CDR3 ends without its conserved phenylalanine or tryptophan. The CDR3 spells CSVEDPGTVAETQYS. The CDR3 DNA reads as TGCAGCGTTGAAGATCCCGGGACAGTCGCGGAGACCCAGTACTCC. This chain joins TRBV29-1 and TRBJ2-5; 7 bases fit TRBD1. This CDR3 spans 15 amino acids. Germline lookup yields CDR1 SQVTM and CDR2 ANQGSEA. V was pared by 0 bases and J by 5 bases, with 9 bases of the junction left unmatched.

This clonotype has just a few counts. The chain joins TRBV20-1 to TRBJ2-1; TRBD2 agrees at 9 bases. V gave up 5 bases and J gave up 2 bases; unmatched junction bases: 7. The CDR3 is made up of 15 amino acids. Germline CDR1 and CDR2: DFQATT and SNEGSKA (reference sequence). The CDR3 DNA follows: TGCAGTGCTTCTTACGGACTAGCGACCTACAATGAGCAGTTCTTC. This sequence encodes CSASYGLATYNEQFF.

This clonotype was picked up a small number of times. This chain connects TRBV20-1 to TRBJ2-2; 7 bases fit TRBD2. Trimming removed 0 bases from V and 0 bases from J; junction bases left unmatched: 7. The CDR3 length is 17 residues. Germline V gene sequence: CDR1 DFQATT, CDR2 SNEGSKA (reference sequence). The CDR3 DNA reads TGCAGTGCTAGAGATATGGCGGGGGACGCGAACACCGGGGAGCTGTTTTTT. As protein: CSARDMAGDANTGELFF.

The chain recombines TRBV18 with TRBJ1-1; possible D gene TRBD1, 6 bases. V was pared by 2 bases and J by 8 bases, with 18 bases between. CDR1 and CDR2 (germline): KGHSH, LQKENI. The CDR3 sequence is 15 residues long. In DNA, the CDR3 is TGTGCCAGCTCACCATCGACAGGACCTCCGGGGGAAGCTTTCTTT. This codes for CASSPSTGPPGEAFF.

The sample holds many counts of this clonotype. The chain combines TRBV20-1 with TRBJ2-5; no clear D gene. The CDR3 contains 10 residues. CDR1 DFQATT and CDR2 SNEGSKA come from the germline V gene (reference sequence). Between the trimmed V and J ends, which lost 5 bases and 4 bases, there was a span of 5 bases. This chain's CDR3 is CSAQSETQYF. The CDR3, as DNA: TGCAGTGCTCAATCAGAGACCCAGTACTTC.

This chain uses TRBV12-3 or TRBV12-4 with TRBJ1-2, with TRBD1 matching over 7 bases. J gave up 7 bases and V 6 bases, and 11 bases lay outside the gene matches. The CDR3 consists of 14 residues. CDR3 residues: CASSLSHNRGGYTF. The CDR3 region has the DNA TGTGCCAGCAGCCTCTCTCATAACAGGGGTGGCTACACCTTC.

There are many counts of this clonotype. The V gene is TRBV20-1, the J gene TRBJ1-4; the D gene is possibly TRBD1 (5 bases). The CDR3 extends over 14 amino acids. Germline V gene lookup returns CDR1 DFQATT and CDR2 SNEGSKA (reference sequence). Trimming pared 6 bases from V and 5 bases from J, leaving 16 bases between. CDR3 region: CSAMVSRGNEKLFF. CDR3 bases: TGCAGTGCCATGGTTTCGCGGGGCAATGAAAAACTGTTTTTT.

The table lists this clonotype with many counts. This sequence joins TRBV20-1 and TRBJ1-6; no definite D call. The CDR3 spans 13 residues. V dropped 5 bases and J dropped 6 bases, with 11 bases sitting between them. CDR1 and CDR2 (germline): DFQATT, SNEGSKA (reference sequence). The CDR3 spells CSAALGGNSPLHF. CDR3 bases: TGCAGTGCTGCCTTGGGCGGTAATTCACCCCTCCACTTT.

This clonotype was found many times. This chain links TRBV5-1 with TRBJ2-7; D is unresolved. Germline assignment: CDR1 SGHRS and CDR2 YFSETQ. The CDR3 spans 15 residues. The germline V and J ends were trimmed by 4 bases and 0 bases, with 14 bases remaining between them. This CDR3 is CASSLGGGSSYEQYF. CDR3 DNA: TGCGCCAGCAGCCTAGGTGGCGGTAGCTCCTACGAGCAGTACTTC.

This clonotype was seen only a few times. The V and J genes are TRBV4-1 and TRBJ1-4, with 7 bases aligning to TRBD1. The CDR3 length is 14 residues. CDR1 and CDR2 from the germline V gene are MGHRA and YSYEKL. V was pared by 1 base and J by 10 bases, with 6 bases of the junction left unmatched. The CDR3 DNA sequence: TGCGCCAGCAGCCAAGTAGACAGGGTTGCAAAACTGTTTTTT. This sequence encodes CASSQVDRVAKLFF.

This clonotype occurred many times. The CDR3 bases are TGCAGTGCTAGGGCAGCTAACACCGGGGAGCTGTTTTTT. Translating gives CSARAANTGELFF. This chain uses TRBV20-1 with TRBJ2-2; D remains unclear. V shed 3 bases and J shed 2 bases, with 7 bases lying between them. CDR3 length equals 13 residues. Germline-derived CDR1 and CDR2 are DFQATT and SNEGSKA (reference sequence).

CDR3 region: CASRPIAGGRNNEQFF. CDR3 nucleotides: TGTGCCAGCAGACCAATAGCGGGGGGGCGTAACAATGAGCAGTTCTTC. This chain uses TRBV7-2 with TRBJ2-1, with 11 bases matching TRBD2. This CDR3 is built from 16 residues. The ends lost 6 bases at V and 5 bases at J; junction bases unmatched: 9. CDR1 SGHTA and CDR2 FQGNSA come from the germline V gene.

The rearrangement links TRBV7-6 to TRBJ2-6; D call uncertain. CDR3 length: 15 residues. V gave up 5 bases and J gave up 4 bases, with 12 bases separating them. Germline loops: CDR1 SGHVS, CDR2 FNYEAQ. CDR3 residues: CASSPPTWGANVLTF. As DNA, the CDR3 is TGTGCCAGCAGCCCACCTACATGGGGGGCCAACGTCCTGACTTTC.

The table lists this clonotype with many counts. V is TRBV6-5 and J is TRBJ1-1, with D unresolved. The length of the CDR3 is 15 residues. With 0 bases removed from V and 5 bases from J, the gap between germline ends came to 13 bases. CDR1 MNHEY and CDR2 SVGAGI come from the germline V gene. CDR3 amino acids: CASSYSLLSRTEAFF. The DNA for the CDR3 is TGTGCCAGCAGTTACTCGCTTCTATCCAGGACTGAAGCTTTCTTT.